Only a few counts were recorded for the clone carrying this T cell receptor (beta chain). Its antigen is not identified. This record comes from a study of cytomegalovirus exposure and HLA in healthy donors. General study results and limits: Reports showed the classifier diagnosing cytomegalovirus status with high specificity and sensitivity. Later, an analysis found that TCR clusters from the first cohort tended to co-occur in the 120 or so validation repertoires. For most TCR sequences rarity was the rule, although some public TCRs occurred in many donors.

Sequencing used immunoSEQ multiplex PCR; TCRdb keeps in-frame clones, though not all of them. The sample lists roughly 60,000 clones; about 91% were seen once. An approximately 120-subject validation cohort, separate from the approximately 610-subject first cohort, supplied the donors. This CDR3 is built from 12 residues. Per germline, CDR1 MNHEY and CDR2 SVGAGI. The source material was PBMCs. The chain joins TRBV6-5 to TRBJ1-5; D gene uncertain. This receptor was obtained from a woman between 18 and 30 years old in good health and CMV-seronegative. CDR3 DNA: TGTGGGAGGCCAACTAGCAATCAGCCCCAGCATTTT. This sequence encodes CGRPTSNQPQHF.